This T cell receptor (beta chain) was identified in a study of long-term antiretroviral therapy in people with HIV. Investigators performed immunoSEQ version v3.0 at survey level. This table comes from immunoSEQ multiplex PCR, and its TCRdb copy is limited to in-frame clones, with some not included. The repertoire holds some 20,000 clones, with about nine tenths as singletons. J lost 1 base, V lost 1 base, and 0 bases had no gene match. Germline values: CDR1 SQVTM, CDR2 ANQGSEA. The CDR3 sequence is 13 residues long. The J gene is TRBJ2-5, the V gene TRBV29-1; 7 bases are shared with TRBD2. The clonotype originates from a woman in her twenties or thirties with HIV. The material sequenced was unsorted PBMCs, taken 4.2 to 4.5 years before starting antiretroviral therapy. CDR3 in DNA: TGCAGCGTTGAAGGGGGGGGCCAAGAGACCCAGTACTTC. Protein: CSVEGGGQETQYF.